One and the same sample provided the 9 T cell receptor beta chains below, sequenced in a study of T cell repertoires in aging, cancer and after chemotherapy. TCR beta rearrangements were amplified from peripheral blood genomic DNA. Multiplex touch-down PCR with TRB-A/B primers amplified rearranged V-D-J TRB sequences. TCRdb re-called the multiplex PCR reads with MiXCR, one entry per CDR3 protein. This repertoire shows approximately 11,000 distinct CDR3 sequences, 40% to 45% found once; its top ten account for 7% to 9.5%. Sequencing was done on a sample of blood. Receptors were obtained from a human donor in good health.

The chain is built from TRBV28 and TRBJ2-6, with TRBD1 as a possible D gene (5 bases). CDR3 length equals 13 residues. Trimming took 6 bases from V and 2 from J, leaving 5 bases between them. The V gene's germline CDR1 is MDHEN and CDR2 SYDVKM. The CDR3 region is CASSRAGANVLTF. The DNA of the CDR3 is TGTGCCAGCAGCAGGGCTGGGGCCAACGTCCTGACTTTC.

This clonotype was seen a few times. The rearrangement links TRBV11-1 to TRBJ1-1; 8 nucleotides agree with TRBD1. Germline CDR1 and CDR2: SGHAT and FQDESV (reference sequence). The CDR3 covers 12 residues. V trimming: 5 bases; J trimming: 9 bases; junction bases outside the gene matches: 5. The DNA for the CDR3 is TGTGCCAGCAGCGGACAGGGTCGACAAGCTTTCTTT. It codes for CASSGQGRQAFF. Together with reference TRBV11-1 and TRBJ1-1, the CDR3 gives the full variable domain: EAEVAQSPRYKITEKSQAVAFWCDPISGHATLYWYRQILGQGPELLVQFQDESVVDDSQLPKDRFSAERLKGVDSTLKIQPAELGDSAMYLCASSGQGRQAFFGQGTRLTVV.

The V call is TRBV25-1, the J call TRBJ2-7; TRBD2 aligns across 14 bases. CDR1 and CDR2 (germline): MGHDK, SYGVNS. The ends lost 2 bases at V and 2 bases at J; junction bases unmatched: 2. CDR3 size: 16 residues. The CDR3 sequence is CASSEPGLAGAYEQYF. The CDR3 DNA sequence: TGTGCCAGCAGTGAACCGGGACTAGCGGGGGCCTACGAGCAGTACTTC.

This clonotype was observed a few times. V gene TRBV7-9 combines with J gene TRBJ1-2; possibly TRBD1 for D (6 bases). V was shortened by 5 bases and J by 8 bases, with 12 bases between the two germline ends. CDR3 length equals 12 residues. Germline CDR1 is SEHNR and CDR2 is FQNEAQ (reference sequence). CDR3 amino acids: CASSPTGWGYTF. DNA for the CDR3: TGTGCCAGCAGCCCGACAGGTTGGGGCTACACCTTC.

There are a few counts of this clonotype. The chain joins TRBV27 to TRBJ2-7; D is perhaps TRBD2 (7 bases). Germline CDR1 reads MNHEY; CDR2 reads SMNVEV (reference sequence). The CDR3 contains 13 residues. Trimming stripped 5 bases from V and 6 bases from J, with 14 bases between. The CDR3: CASSGVRGGEQYF. CDR3 coding DNA: TGTGCCAGCAGTGGGGTGAGGGGGGGCGAGCAGTACTTC.

CDR3 sequence: CASSDDRKSYEQYF. CDR3 bases: TGTGCCAGCAGTGACGACAGGAAGTCCTACGAGCAGTACTTC. J is TRBJ2-7 and V is TRBV6-5, with D perhaps matching TRBD1 (6 bases). V was pared by 5 bases and J by 1 base, with 12 bases between. Germline assignment: CDR1 MNHEY and CDR2 SVGAGI. CDR3 length: 14 amino acids.

This rearrangement joins TRBV7-2 to TRBJ2-7; perhaps TRBD1 as D (5 bases). V lost 7 bases, J lost 4 bases, and 14 bases lay in between. This CDR3 region has 13 residues. CDR1 and CDR2 (germline): SGHTA, FQGNSA. This CDR3 reads CASTPGQDYEQYF. The CDR3, as DNA: TGTGCCAGCACCCCCGGACAAGATTACGAGCAGTACTTC. Together with reference TRBV7-2 and TRBJ2-7, the CDR3 gives the full variable domain: GAGVSQSPSNKVTEKGKDVELRCDPISGHTALYWYRQSLGQGLEFLIYFQGNSAPDKSGLPSDRFSAERTGGSVSTLTIQRTQQEDSAVYLCASTPGQDYEQYFGPGTRLTVT.

The chain recombines TRBV6-5 with TRBJ1-3, with no clear D. V was cut by 5 bases and J by 0 bases, with 17 bases left in between. CDR1 is MNHEY, CDR2 SVGAGI, per germline. The CDR3 length is 17 residues. CDR3 bases: TGTGCCAGCAGTGAACGTGGTTCGACGTACTCTGGAAACACCATATATTTT. Translating gives CASSERGSTYSGNTIYF.

This clonotype was seen only a few times. The chain links TRBV20-1 to TRBJ2-7; 7 bases match TRBD1. CDR1 and CDR2 (germline): DFQATT, SNEGSKA (reference sequence). V was clipped by 4 bases and J by 1 base; unmatched bases: 4. There are 13 residues in the CDR3. CDR3 protein: CSAKRQGSYEQYF. The CDR3 bases are TGCAGTGCTAAACGACAGGGATCCTACGAGCAGTACTTC.